This TCR beta chain was recorded in a study of human T cells and chemical hapten exposure (dated by TCRdb to the early 2020s). The study in broad terms: For sensitization, 2% DPC in acetone was applied to a 2 cm by 2 cm area of upper inner arm skin. Weekly therapeutic DPC doses were additionally applied to the scalp of patients throughout the roughly 23-week study period. About 29 alopecia patients gave blood for TCR sequencing at one to four time points (pre-sensitization, 2, 6 and 24 weeks). Blood samples were taken from patients before sensitization (week 0) and at 2, 6 and about 24 weeks after DPC sensitization. The study tracked peripheral blood TCR repertoire changes in vivo during primary and secondary sensitization to the hapten diphenylcyclopropenone (DPC) in alopecia patients. The mostly female patient cohort included alopecia areata with under or over 50% scalp involvement, alopecia totalis and alopecia universalis. Libraries were pooled for sequencing, and variation in per-sample TCR yields was attributed mainly to small differences in library volumes within the pool. Patch testing was performed on the upper back with Finn chambers containing 0.01% DPC, and the patch tests were scored after 6 days according to International Contact Dermatitis Research Group standards. The research as a whole found: DPC sensitization did not change the number of TCRs with a frequency above 1 in 1000, and there was no evidence of changes in global repertoire structure. Alopecia, a presumed autoimmune disease, was present in all patients, so the immune response of the patients might differ from that of healthy individuals. After repeated subsampling, changes were observed in the strength of the expansion versus patch-test correlation and in the threshold at which the correlation became significant. Compared with pre-sensitization or healthy control sets, expanded TCRs formed significantly more large CDR3 similarity clusters, which is consistent with antigen-driven responses. Patch test score correlated positively with the number of PT1 expanded TCRs, reaching significance at thresholds 8, 16 and 32 but not at 4.

The sample's time point label, in plain terms: patch test 2, 6 weeks after DPC sensitization. Taken with the paper, the label for treatment or condition translates to: therapeutic diphenylcyclopropenone sensitization with weekly scalp DPC. At each patch-test visit, blood was drawn before the patch test was applied. Eligible patients were aged 18 to 70, diagnosed with alopecia, deemed suitable for DPC therapy, and excluded if pregnant. Total RNA was extracted from unfractionated whole blood collected in Tempus Blood RNA tubes. CDR1 and CDR2, looked up from the germline V gene, are SNHLY and FYNNEI. V lost 2 bases and J lost 0 bases; the stretch between them is 8 bases long. The CDR3 covers 14 residues, taking in both the cysteine and the phenylalanine. Only CDR3 DNA remains: 42 bases, in frame from the first base. This clonotype is a singleton in its sample. This clone's antigen is unknown. No quality values exist for individual bases; no much larger clone is one base distant. A lone read offers only weak evidence.

Libraries came from RACE. Sequenced using a NextSeq 500. During library preparation, unique molecular identifiers were attached to individual cDNA molecules so that TCRs could be counted in a quantitative, reproducible way. Both TCR alpha and TCR beta chains were sequenced from each blood RNA sample. Per the original workflow: The median number of TCRs per sample was around 100,000, ranging from 23,224 to 690,600. V, J and CDR3 annotation of the TCR reads was performed with the Decombinator software suite. Every sample was subsampled to the same number of TCRs (28,000) for the PS versus PT1 abundance plots. Expanded TCRs were defined as absent before sensitization and observed at least eight times at the 2-week time point. TCRdb cleaned the public reads at Q25 with fastp, built clones with MiXCR and kept in-frame beta chains. Here each entry gathers all rows of one CDR3 protein and keeps the most common genes and DNA. In this record, the V and J calls reflect TCRdb's handling and not the investigators' own analysis. The sample has 350,000 to 400,000 distinct CDR3 sequences on record, over 6% of them singletons. Together, the top ten hold roughly 5.4% of the sample.

The receptor's source is a woman under 30 with alopecia areata. Some clones in this sample may be carry-over from other donors' samples. In this chain, TRBV2 is recombined with TRBJ2-7; tentative D gene TRBD2, with 6 bases matching. The source was whole blood, collected in connection with sensitization to the hapten diphenylcyclopropenone (DPC). The DNA sequence is TGTGCCAGCAGTGAACTAGCGAACTCCTACGAGCAGTACTTC. It is translated as CASSELANSYEQYF.